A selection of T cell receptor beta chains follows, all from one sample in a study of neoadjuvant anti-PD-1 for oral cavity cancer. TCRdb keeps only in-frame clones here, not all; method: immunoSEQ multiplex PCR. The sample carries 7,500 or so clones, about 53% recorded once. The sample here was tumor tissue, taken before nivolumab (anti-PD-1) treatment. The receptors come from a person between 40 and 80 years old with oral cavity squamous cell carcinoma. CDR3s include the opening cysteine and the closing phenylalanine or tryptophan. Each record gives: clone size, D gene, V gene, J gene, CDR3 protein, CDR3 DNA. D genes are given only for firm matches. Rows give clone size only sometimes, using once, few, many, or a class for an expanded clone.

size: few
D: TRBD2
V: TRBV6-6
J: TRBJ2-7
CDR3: CASKASGTLYEQYF
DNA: TGTGCCAGCAAGGCTAGCGGGACTCTCTACGAGCAGTACTTC

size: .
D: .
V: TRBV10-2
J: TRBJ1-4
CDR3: CASSELGQISGKLFF
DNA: TGCGCCAGCAGTGAGTTGGGACAAATATCGGGAAAACTGTTTTTT

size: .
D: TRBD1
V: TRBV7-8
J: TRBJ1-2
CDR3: CASSLQGAQGYTF
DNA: TGTGCCAGCAGCCTACAGGGGGCGCAAGGCTACACCTTC

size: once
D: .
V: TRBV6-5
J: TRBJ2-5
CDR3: CASSPTRETQYF
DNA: TGTGCCAGCAGCCCCACCCGGGAGACCCAGTACTTC

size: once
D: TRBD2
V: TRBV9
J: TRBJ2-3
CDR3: CASSASGTSTDTQYF
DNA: TGTGCCAGCAGCGCTAGCGGAACCAGCACAGATACGCAGTATTTT

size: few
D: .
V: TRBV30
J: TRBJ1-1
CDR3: CAWSVGGGTEAFF
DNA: TGTGCCTGGAGTGTCGGAGGCGGCACTGAAGCTTTCTTT

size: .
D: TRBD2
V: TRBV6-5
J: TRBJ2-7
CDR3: CASSPGTTYEQYF
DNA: TGTGCCAGCAGTCCCGGGACTACCTACGAGCAGTACTTC

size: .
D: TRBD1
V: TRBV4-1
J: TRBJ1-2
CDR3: CASSRGQGAISDGYTF
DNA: TGCGCCAGCAGCCGCGGACAGGGGGCGATCTCCGATGGCTACACCTTC

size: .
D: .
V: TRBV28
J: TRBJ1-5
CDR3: CASSIVLGLGSVDQPQHF
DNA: TGTGCCAGCAGCATCGTACTCGGTTTGGGGTCGGTAGATCAGCCCCAGCATTTT

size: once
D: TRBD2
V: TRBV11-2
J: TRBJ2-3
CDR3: CASSFIAGGRTDTQYF
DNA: TGTGCCAGCAGCTTTATAGCGGGAGGGAGGACAGATACGCAGTATTTT

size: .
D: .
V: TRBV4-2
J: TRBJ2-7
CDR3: CASSQNFGGVDRTYPDEQYF
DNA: TGTGCCAGCAGCCAAAATTTTGGAGGTGTCGACAGGACCTACCCCGACGAGCAGTACTTC

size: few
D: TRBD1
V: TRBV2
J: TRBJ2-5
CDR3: CASRTGAGETQYF
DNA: TGTGCCAGCAGGACAGGGGCTGGGGAGACCCAGTACTTC

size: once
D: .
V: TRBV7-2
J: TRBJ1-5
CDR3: CASSLEAQARQPQHF
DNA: TGTGCCAGCAGCTTGGAGGCCCAAGCGAGGCAGCCCCAGCATTTT

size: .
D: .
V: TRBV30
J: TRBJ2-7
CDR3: CAWSAFLAPLRPYEQYF
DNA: TGTGCCTGGAGTGCTTTTCTAGCGCCTCTCAGGCCCTACGAGCAGTACTTC

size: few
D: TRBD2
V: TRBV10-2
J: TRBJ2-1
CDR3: CASRATSGDNNEQFF
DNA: TGCGCCAGCAGGGCCACTAGCGGGGACAACAATGAGCAGTTCTTC

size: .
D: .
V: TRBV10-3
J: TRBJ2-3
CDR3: CAISERRAGNTDTQYF
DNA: TGTGCCATCAGTGAACGGCGGGCAGGGAACACAGATACGCAGTATTTT

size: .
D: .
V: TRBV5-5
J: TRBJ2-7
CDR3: CASSLFGGPVDEQYF
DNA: TGTGCCAGCAGCTTGTTTGGAGGTCCGGTCGACGAGCAGTACTTC

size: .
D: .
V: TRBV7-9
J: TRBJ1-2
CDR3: CASSPGGGQYGYTF
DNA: TGTGCCAGCAGCCCCGGCGGGGGACAATATGGCTACACCTTC

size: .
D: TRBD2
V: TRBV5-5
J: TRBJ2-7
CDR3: CASSPTGGRANSYEQYF
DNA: TGTGCCAGCAGCCCAACAGGCGGGAGGGCCAATTCCTACGAGCAGTACTTC

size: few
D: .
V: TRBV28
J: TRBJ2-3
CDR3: CASSLGYTQYF
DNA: TGTGCCAGCAGTTTGGGATATACGCAGTATTTT

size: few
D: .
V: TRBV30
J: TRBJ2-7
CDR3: CAWSRGLDYEQYF
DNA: TGTGCCTGGAGCAGAGGGTTGGACTACGAGCAGTACTTC